These 20 T cell receptor beta chains share one sample of origin, sequenced in a study of identical twins. Each CDR3 protein gets one entry after TCRdb re-called the 5' RACE reads with MiXCR. The profile shows approximately 260,000 distinct CDR3 sequences, 6.5% to 9.5% of them singletons. This same sample was also taken into another study, of yellow fever vaccine responses in identical twins.

The sequenced sample consisted of CD8+ T cells sorted from blood. All receptors come from a woman younger than 30 in good health.

This chain links TRBV28 with TRBJ2-7; the match to TRBD2 covers 12 bases. Germline CDR1 is MDHEN and CDR2 is SYDVKM. The CDR3 loop spans 16 amino acids. V gave up 6 bases and J gave up 4 bases; unmatched junction bases: 10. The CDR3 is CASSLGLAGKIYEQYF. The CDR3 DNA sequence: TGTGCCAGCAGCCTTGGACTAGCGGGAAAGATTTACGAGCAGTACTTC.

As for this clonotype: This may arise from a read error, as a much more abundant clone is one base away. J is TRBJ2-7 and V is TRBV4-3, with TRBD1 matching over 7 bases. The CDR3 runs to 15 residues. Losses at the gene ends were 0 bases for V and 0 bases for J; bases not matched to a gene: 2. CDR1 and CDR2 from the germline V gene are LGHNA and YSLEER. CDR3 protein: CASSQDWDSSYEQYF. In DNA, the CDR3 is TGCGCCAGCAGCCAAGATTGGGACAGCTCCTACGAGCAGTACTTC.

V gene TRBV11-1 combines with J gene TRBJ2-7; 11 bases agree with TRBD2. The CDR3 is made up of 18 amino acids. CDR1 is SGHAT and CDR2 is FQDESV in the germline V gene (reference sequence). V dropped 5 bases and J dropped 2; count of bases not matched to a gene: 14. In DNA, the CDR3 is TGTGCCAGCAGCCAGCCTCTAGCGGGAGGCCCGGGGACCTACGAGCAGTACTTC. It encodes CASSQPLAGGPGTYEQYF.

This clonotype was recorded a few times. The chain links TRBV4-1 to TRBJ1-2; no definite D call. This CDR3 comprises 13 residues. Germline V gene sequence: CDR1 MGHRA, CDR2 YSYEKL. V was cut by 1 base and J by 2 bases, with 5 bases left in between. In nucleotides, the CDR3 is TGCGCCAGCAGCCAAGCACCCAACTATGGCTACACCTTC. Its translation is CASSQAPNYGYTF.

Only a few counts were recorded for this clonotype. V gene TRBV27 combines with J gene TRBJ2-1, with 11 bases matching TRBD1. Germline assignment: CDR1 MNHEY and CDR2 SMNVEV (reference sequence). Trimming removed 5 bases from V and 7 bases from J; junction bases left unmatched: 7. The CDR3 is 15 amino acids. CDR3 sequence reads: CASSRGQGASNEQFF. The CDR3 DNA reads as TGTGCCAGCAGTAGAGGACAGGGGGCTTCGAATGAGCAGTTCTTC.

This clonotype was seen a handful of times. The chain has TRBV6-6 and TRBJ1-4, with a tentative D call TRBD1 (6 bases). CDR3 length: 10 residues. Between the trimmed V and J ends, which lost 8 bases and 12 bases, there was a span of 10 bases. Germline V gene sequence: CDR1 MNHNY, CDR2 SVGAGI (reference sequence). The CDR3 nucleotides are TGTGCCAGCGGACAGTGGGAACTGTTTTTT. Its protein is CASGQWELFF.

This clonotype was counted only a few times. This chain links TRBV7-3 with TRBJ2-2; D might be TRBD2 (5 bases). The CDR3 is 15 residues long. Germline values: CDR1 SGHTA, CDR2 FQGTGA. V shed 4 bases and J shed 6 bases, with 15 bases lying between them. The CDR3 region is CASSSGDRGSGELFF. Here the CDR3 DNA reads TGTGCCAGCAGCTCTGGGGATCGGGGATCCGGGGAGCTGTTTTTT.

This chain connects TRBV28 to TRBJ2-1; 7 positions agree with TRBD2. This CDR3 is 15 amino acids long. Germline loops: CDR1 MDHEN, CDR2 SYDVKM. J lost 4 bases, V lost 5 bases, and 8 bases had no gene match. CDR3 region: CASSTGFGGYNEQFF. CDR3 nucleotides: TGTGCCAGCAGTACAGGCTTCGGGGGGTACAATGAGCAGTTCTTC.

This clonotype showed up just a few times. The rearrangement uses TRBV27 and TRBJ2-1; tentatively, D is TRBD2 (5 bases). In germline, CDR1 is MNHEY, CDR2 SMNVEV (reference sequence). The length of the CDR3 is 14 residues. Deletions cut 5 bases from V and 0 bases from J, with 8 bases between. The CDR3 region is CASSSGYSYNEQFF. The CDR3 bases are TGTGCCAGCAGTAGCGGTTACTCCTACAATGAGCAGTTCTTC.

This clonotype was detected ten times or more. The chain carries TRBV7-8 and TRBJ2-3; 7 nucleotides align to TRBD2. CDR1 and CDR2 from the germline V gene are SGHVS and FQNEAQ. This CDR3 is 14 amino acids long. V gave up 2 bases and J gave up 3 bases; unmatched junction bases: 2. CDR3 in amino acids: CASSLWEGTDTQYF. CDR3 coding DNA: TGTGCCAGCAGCTTATGGGAGGGTACAGATACGCAGTATTTT.

This chain connects TRBV9 to TRBJ1-4, with D possibly matching TRBD1 (5 bases). CDR3 size: 14 residues. Germline values: CDR1 SGDLS, CDR2 YYNGEE. V was shortened by 7 bases and J by 8 bases, with 18 bases between the two germline ends. The CDR3 is CASSGTALDEKLFF. The CDR3 DNA is TGTGCCAGCTCCGGGACCGCATTGGACGAAAAACTGTTTTTT.

Notes on this clonotype: This may stem from a read error, because a much larger clone lies one nucleotide away. The chain uses TRBV7-2 and TRBJ1-5; D gene uncertain. The ends were cut back, 4 bases at V and 4 bases at J, with 11 bases in the middle. Germline V gives CDR1 SGHTA, CDR2 FQGNSA. This CDR3 is 14 amino acids long. The CDR3 spells CASSYDMGNQPQHF. In DNA form, the CDR3 reads TGTGCCAGCAGCTACGACATGGGTAATCAGCCCCAGCATTTT. Full variable domain (remainder filled in from reference TRBV7-2 and TRBJ1-5): GAGVSQSPSNKVTEKGKDVELRCDPISGHTALYWYRQSLGQGLEFLIYFQGNSAPDKSGLPSDRFSAERTGGSVSTLTIQRTQQEDSAVYLCASSYDMGNQPQHFGDGTRLSIL.

This clonotype occurred a few times. The chain employs TRBV7-2 and TRBJ2-2; D might be TRBD1 (5 bases). Trimming pared 5 bases from V and 0 bases from J, leaving 7 bases between. The CDR3 is 14 residues long. CDR1 SGHTA and CDR2 FQGNSA come from the germline V gene. The CDR3 nucleotides are TGTGCCAGCAGCGAGGACACGAACACCGGGGAGCTGTTTTTT. Encoded protein: CASSEDTNTGELFF.

This clonotype was counted only a few times. This chain links TRBV19 with TRBJ2-1; 7 nucleotides match TRBD2. Germline lookup yields CDR1 LNHDA and CDR2 SQIVND (reference sequence). CDR3 length: 12 residues. Losses at the gene ends were 4 bases for V and 15 bases for J; bases not matched to a gene: 9. The CDR3 reads CASSKGAGRPFF. The CDR3 nucleotides read TGTGCCAGTAGTAAGGGAGCGGGGCGCCCGTTCTTC.

This clonotype has just a few counts. The chain carries TRBV12-3 or TRBV12-4 and TRBJ2-5; a possible D gene is TRBD2 (5 bases). V was cut by 5 bases and J by 2 bases, with 15 bases left in between. CDR3 size: 15 residues. The CDR3 loop is CASSTEAGGQETQYF. As DNA, the CDR3 is TGTGCCAGCAGTACCGAGGCAGGCGGGCAAGAGACCCAGTACTTC.

This clonotype has at least ten counts. The V and J genes are TRBV27 and TRBJ2-7; D is uncertain. The CDR3 loop spans 14 amino acids. The V and J ends lost 2 bases and 3 bases respectively, with 11 bases between them. Germline V gene sequence: CDR1 MNHEY, CDR2 SMNVEV (reference sequence). The CDR3 loop is CASSLEANYYEQYF. The CDR3 DNA sequence: TGTGCCAGCAGTTTAGAAGCAAACTACTACGAGCAGTACTTC.

This chain joins TRBV7-9 and TRBJ1-1; D ambiguous. V was pared by 0 bases and J by 6 bases, with 8 bases between. This CDR3 region has 13 residues. The germline V gene has CDR1 SEHNR and CDR2 FQNEAQ (reference sequence). The CDR3 DNA sequence: TGTGCCAGCAGCTTAGCCCCTGCCCCTGAAGCTTTCTTT. It specifies CASSLAPAPEAFF.

This clonotype was seen only a few times. The V gene is TRBV14, the J gene TRBJ2-7; 7 bases map to TRBD2. The V gene's germline CDR1 is SGHDN and CDR2 FVKESK. Germline trimming cut 1 base from V and 4 bases from J; bases unmatched to any gene: 16. The CDR3 covers 18 residues. The CDR3 protein is CASSQALGGAGLGYEQYF. In nucleotides, the CDR3 is TGTGCCAGCAGCCAAGCTCTGGGCGGAGCGGGACTCGGGTACGAGCAGTACTTC.

The table lists this clonotype with many counts. The chain joins TRBV4-3 to TRBJ2-1; 9 positions agree with TRBD1. The CDR3 contains 15 residues. Germline lookup yields CDR1 LGHNA and CDR2 YSLEER. With 4 bases clipped from V and 5 bases from J, the junction kept 6 bases outside the gene matches. The CDR3 DNA reads TGCGCCAGCAGCCCAACAGGGGGCAGCGACAATGAGCAGTTCTTC. Translation gives CASSPTGGSDNEQFF.

At least ten counts were recorded for this clonotype. The rearrangement uses TRBV28 and TRBJ2-5; D might be TRBD1 or TRBD2, each matching 5 bases. Germline assignment: CDR1 MDHEN and CDR2 SYDVKM. The germline V and J ends were trimmed by 4 bases and 2 bases, with 20 bases remaining between them. This CDR3 has 17 amino acids. The CDR3 protein is CASSSKDVLRGQETQYF. DNA for the CDR3: TGTGCCAGCAGTTCCAAGGATGTGTTGAGGGGACAAGAGACCCAGTACTTC.